This T cell receptor beta chain was identified during a study of T-cell reconstitution after alpha-beta-depleted transplantation in children. Overall study findings and caveats: The study traced high day-60 TCRbeta diversity in some patients to surviving recipient T cells and thymic progenitors. T-cell numbers and diversity, one year after transplant, stemmed largely from T cells that were newly produced. Roughly two months post-transplant, alpha-beta T cells reportedly originated from several hundred graft clones that had expanded.

The germline gives CDR1 SQVTM, CDR2 ANQGSEA. V was pared by 4 bases and J by 4 bases, with 13 bases between. This CDR3 spans 14 amino acids. The TCRbeta library was prepared with unique molecular identifiers. TCRdb re-called the PCR reads with MiXCR, one entry per CDR3 protein. The data hold 540,000 or so distinct CDR3 sequences, with about 21% observed a single time. Many counts were recorded for this clonotype. Its antigen is as yet unknown. The source is a boy in the first two years of life who had a stem cell transplant for acute myeloid leukemia, so the T cells may come from the graft donor. V is TRBV29-1 and J is TRBJ2-2; D might be TRBD2 (5 bases). Sequences were derived from PBMCs, mostly from graft donor cells, sampled 360 days after TCRalphabeta/CD19-depleted stem cell transplant. The CDR3 nucleotides are TGCAGCGTTGGCCGGAGCGGATCCACCGGGGAGCTGTTTTTT. This encodes CSVGRSGSTGELFF.